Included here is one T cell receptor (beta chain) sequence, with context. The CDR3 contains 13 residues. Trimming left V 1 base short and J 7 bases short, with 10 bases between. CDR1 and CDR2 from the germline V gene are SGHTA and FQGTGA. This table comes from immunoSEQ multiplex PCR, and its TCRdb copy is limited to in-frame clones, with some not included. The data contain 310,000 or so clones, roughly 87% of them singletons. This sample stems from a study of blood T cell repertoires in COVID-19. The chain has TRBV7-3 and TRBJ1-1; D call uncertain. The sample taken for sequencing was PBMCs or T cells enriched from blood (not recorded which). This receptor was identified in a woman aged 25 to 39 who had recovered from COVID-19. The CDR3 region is CASSLITGGEAFF. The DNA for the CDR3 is TGTGCCAGCAGCTTAATAACGGGAGGTGAAGCTTTCTTT.